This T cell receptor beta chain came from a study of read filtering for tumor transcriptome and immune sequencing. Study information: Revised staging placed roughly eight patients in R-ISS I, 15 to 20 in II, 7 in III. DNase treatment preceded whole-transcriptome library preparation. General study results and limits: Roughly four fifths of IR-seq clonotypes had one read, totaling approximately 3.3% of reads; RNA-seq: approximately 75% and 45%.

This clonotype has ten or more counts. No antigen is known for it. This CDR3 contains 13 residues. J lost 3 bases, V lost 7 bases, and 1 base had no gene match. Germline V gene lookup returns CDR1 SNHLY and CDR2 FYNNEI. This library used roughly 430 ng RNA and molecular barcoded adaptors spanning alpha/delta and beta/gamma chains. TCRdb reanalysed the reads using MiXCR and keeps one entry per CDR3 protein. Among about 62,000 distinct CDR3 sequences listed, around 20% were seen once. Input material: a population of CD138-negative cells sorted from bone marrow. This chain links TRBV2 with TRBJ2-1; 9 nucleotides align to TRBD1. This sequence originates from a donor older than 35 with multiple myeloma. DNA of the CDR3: TGTGCCAGCACGGGACAGGGCTACAATGAGCAGTTCTTC. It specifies CASTGQGYNEQFF.